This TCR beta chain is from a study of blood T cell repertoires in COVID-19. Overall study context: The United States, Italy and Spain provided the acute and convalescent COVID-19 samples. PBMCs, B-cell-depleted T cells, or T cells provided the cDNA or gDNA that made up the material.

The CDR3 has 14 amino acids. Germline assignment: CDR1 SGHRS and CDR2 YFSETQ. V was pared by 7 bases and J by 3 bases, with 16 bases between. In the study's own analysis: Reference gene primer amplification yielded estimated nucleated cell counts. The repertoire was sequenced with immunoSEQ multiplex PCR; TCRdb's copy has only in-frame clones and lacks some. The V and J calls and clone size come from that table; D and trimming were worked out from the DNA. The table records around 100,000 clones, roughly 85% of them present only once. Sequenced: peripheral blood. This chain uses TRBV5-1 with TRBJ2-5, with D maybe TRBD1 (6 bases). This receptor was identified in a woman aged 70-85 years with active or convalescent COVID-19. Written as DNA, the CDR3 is TGCGCCAGCGCCCAACGGTCAGGGGAAGAGACCCAGTACTTC. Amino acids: CASAQRSGEETQYF.